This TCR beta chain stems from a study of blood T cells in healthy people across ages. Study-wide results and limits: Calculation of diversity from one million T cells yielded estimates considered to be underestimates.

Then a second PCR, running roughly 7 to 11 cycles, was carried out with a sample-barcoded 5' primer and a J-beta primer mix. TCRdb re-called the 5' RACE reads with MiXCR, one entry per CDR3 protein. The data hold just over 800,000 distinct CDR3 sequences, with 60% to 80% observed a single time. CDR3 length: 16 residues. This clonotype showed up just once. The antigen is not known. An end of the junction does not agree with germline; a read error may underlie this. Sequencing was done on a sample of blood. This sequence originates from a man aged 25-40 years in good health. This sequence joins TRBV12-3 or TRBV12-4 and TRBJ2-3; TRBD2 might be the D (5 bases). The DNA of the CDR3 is TGTGCCAGCAGTTTAACGGGAAGACTCACCGCAGATATGCAGTATTTT. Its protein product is CASSLTGRLTADMQYF.